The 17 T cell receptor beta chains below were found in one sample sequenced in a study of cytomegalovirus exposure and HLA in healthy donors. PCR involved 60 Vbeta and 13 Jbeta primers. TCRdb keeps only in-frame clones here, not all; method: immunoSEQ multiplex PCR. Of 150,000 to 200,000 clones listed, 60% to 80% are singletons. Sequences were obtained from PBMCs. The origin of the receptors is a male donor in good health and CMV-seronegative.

The CDR3 nucleotides read TGTGCCAGCAGCTTGAAACGGCAAGAGACCCAGTACTTC. This encodes CASSLKRQETQYF. The chain joins TRBV5-8 to TRBJ2-5; the D is unclear. The V gene lost 1 base and the J gene lost 2 bases, with 6 bases spanning the gap. CDR3 length: 13 amino acids. Germline CDR1 and CDR2: SGHTS and YDEGEE.

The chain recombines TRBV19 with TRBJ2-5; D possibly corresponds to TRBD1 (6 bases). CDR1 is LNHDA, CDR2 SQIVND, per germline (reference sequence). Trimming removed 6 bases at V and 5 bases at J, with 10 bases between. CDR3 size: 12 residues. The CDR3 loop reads CASRGQGETQYF. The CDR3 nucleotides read TGTGCCAGTAGGGGTCAGGGGGAGACCCAGTACTTC.

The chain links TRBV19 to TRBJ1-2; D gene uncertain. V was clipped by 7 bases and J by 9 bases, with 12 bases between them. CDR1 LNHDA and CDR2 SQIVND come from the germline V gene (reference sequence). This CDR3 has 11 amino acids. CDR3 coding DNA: TGTGCCAGTACCGGCGGGTGGCGCTACACCTTC. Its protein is CASTGGWRYTF.

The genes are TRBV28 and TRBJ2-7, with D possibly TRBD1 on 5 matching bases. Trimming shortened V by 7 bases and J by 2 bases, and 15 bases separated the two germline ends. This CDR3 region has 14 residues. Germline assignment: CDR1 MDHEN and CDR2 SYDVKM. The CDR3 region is CASIQGTQAYEQYF. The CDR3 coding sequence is TGTGCCAGCATTCAGGGAACCCAAGCCTACGAGCAGTACTTC.

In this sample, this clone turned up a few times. CDR3 bases: TGTGCCATCACGTCGGGGGTTACCTACGAGCAGTACTTC. It is translated as CAITSGVTYEQYF. The chain employs TRBV6-1 and TRBJ2-7, with D tentatively TRBD2 (6 bases). Germline V gene data show CDR1 as MNHNS and CDR2 as SASEGT. This CDR3 is built from 13 residues. V dropped 10 bases and J dropped 2 bases, with 15 bases sitting between them.

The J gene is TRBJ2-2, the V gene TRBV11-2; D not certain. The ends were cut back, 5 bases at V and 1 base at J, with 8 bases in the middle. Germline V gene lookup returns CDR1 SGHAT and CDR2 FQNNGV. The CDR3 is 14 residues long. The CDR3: CASSRDMNTGELFF. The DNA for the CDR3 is TGTGCCAGCAGCCGAGACATGAACACCGGGGAGCTGTTTTTT.

The CDR3: CASSSYRGSSYEQYF. CDR3 sequence (DNA): TGTGCCAGCAGCTCGTACAGGGGGAGCTCCTACGAGCAGTACTTC. This chain joins TRBV7-2 and TRBJ2-7; 8 nucleotides agree with TRBD1. J lost 0 bases, V lost 4 bases, and 5 bases had no gene match. Germline loops: CDR1 SGHTA, CDR2 FQGNSA. This CDR3 has 15 residues.

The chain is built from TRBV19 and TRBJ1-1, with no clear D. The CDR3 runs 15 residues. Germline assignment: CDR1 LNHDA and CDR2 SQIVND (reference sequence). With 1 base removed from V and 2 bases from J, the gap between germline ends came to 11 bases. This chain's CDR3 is CASSIVGQLNTEAFF. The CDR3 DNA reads TGTGCCAGTAGTATAGTGGGCCAGTTAAACACTGAAGCTTTCTTT.

The CDR3 bases are TGTGCCAGCAAAACCGGGACATTTCTGCCCCTCCACTTT. The encoded protein is CASKTGTFLPLHF. The chain has TRBV2 and TRBJ1-6, with D perhaps matching TRBD1 (6 bases). Germline CDR1 and CDR2: SNHLY and FYNNEI. This CDR3 is built from 13 residues. V lost 7 bases and J lost 13, with 17 bases in between. The full variable domain, in which reference TRBV2 and TRBJ1-6 provide the parts outside the CDR3, is EPEVTQTPSHQVTQMGQEVILRCVPISNHLYFYWYRQILGQKVEFLVSFYNNEISEKSEIFDDQFSVERPDGSNFTLKIRSTKLEDSAMYFCASKTGTFLPLHFGNGTRLTVT.

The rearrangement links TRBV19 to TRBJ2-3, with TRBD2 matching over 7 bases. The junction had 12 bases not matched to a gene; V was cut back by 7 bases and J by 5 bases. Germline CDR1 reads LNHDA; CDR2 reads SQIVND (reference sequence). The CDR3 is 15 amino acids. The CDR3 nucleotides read TGTGCCAGTACCACACAAGGAGGGAGGGGAGATACGCAGTATTTT. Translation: CASTTQGGRGDTQYF. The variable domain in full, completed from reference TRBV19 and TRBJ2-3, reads DGGITQSPKYLFRKEGQNVTLSCEQNLNHDAMYWYRQDPGQGLRLIYYSQIVNDFQKGDIAEGYSVSREKKESFPLTVTSAQKNPTAFYLCASTTQGGRGDTQYFGPGTRLTVL.

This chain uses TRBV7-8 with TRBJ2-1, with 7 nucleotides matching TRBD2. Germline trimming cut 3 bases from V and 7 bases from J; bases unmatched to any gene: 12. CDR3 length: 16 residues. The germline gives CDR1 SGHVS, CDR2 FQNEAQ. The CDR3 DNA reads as TGTGCCAGCAGCTTGTCGGACGGGGGGTTCTCAAATGAGCAGTTCTTC. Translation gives CASSLSDGGFSNEQFF. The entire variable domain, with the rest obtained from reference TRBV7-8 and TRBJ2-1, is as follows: GAGVSQSPRYKVAKRGQDVALRCDPISGHVSLFWYQQALGQGPEFLTYFQNEAQLDKSGLPSDRFFAERPEGSVSTLKIQRTQQEDSAVYLCASSLSDGGFSNEQFFGPGTRLTVL.

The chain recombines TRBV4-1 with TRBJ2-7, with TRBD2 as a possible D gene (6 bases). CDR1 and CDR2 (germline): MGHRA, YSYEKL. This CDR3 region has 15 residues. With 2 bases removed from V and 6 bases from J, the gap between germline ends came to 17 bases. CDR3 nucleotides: TGCGCCAGCAGCCAACTTCCCACGGAGGAGGGCGAGCAGTACTTC. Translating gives CASSQLPTEEGEQYF.

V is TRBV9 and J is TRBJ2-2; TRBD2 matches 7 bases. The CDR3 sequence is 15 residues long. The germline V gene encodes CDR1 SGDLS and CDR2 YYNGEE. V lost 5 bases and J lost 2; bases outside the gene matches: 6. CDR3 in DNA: TGTGCCAGCAGGCCGGGACTAACCAACACCGGGGAGCTGTTTTTT. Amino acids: CASRPGLTNTGELFF.

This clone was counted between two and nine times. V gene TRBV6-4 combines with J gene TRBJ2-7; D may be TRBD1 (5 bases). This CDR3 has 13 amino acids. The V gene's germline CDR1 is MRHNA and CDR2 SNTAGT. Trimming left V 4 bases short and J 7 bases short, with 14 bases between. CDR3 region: CASSATPAGEQYF. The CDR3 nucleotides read TGTGCCAGCAGTGCCACCCCGGCAGGGGAGCAGTACTTC.

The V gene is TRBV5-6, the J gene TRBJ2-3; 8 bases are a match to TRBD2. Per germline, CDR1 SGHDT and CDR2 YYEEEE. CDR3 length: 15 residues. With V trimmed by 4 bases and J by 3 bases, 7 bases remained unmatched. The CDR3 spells CASSVTGLGTDTQYF. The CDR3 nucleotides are TGTGCCAGCAGCGTTACGGGACTAGGGACAGATACGCAGTATTTT.

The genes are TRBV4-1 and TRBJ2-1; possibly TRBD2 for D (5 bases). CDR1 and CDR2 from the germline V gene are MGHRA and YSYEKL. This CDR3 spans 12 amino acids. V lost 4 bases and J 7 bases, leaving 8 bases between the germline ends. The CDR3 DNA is TGCGCCAGCAGCCTACTAGGGAATGAGCAGTTCTTC. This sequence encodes CASSLLGNEQFF.

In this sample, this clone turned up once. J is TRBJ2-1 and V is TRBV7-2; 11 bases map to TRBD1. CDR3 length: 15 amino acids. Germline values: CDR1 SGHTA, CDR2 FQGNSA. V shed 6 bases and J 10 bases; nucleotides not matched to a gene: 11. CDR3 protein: CASSLIPRTGGEQFF. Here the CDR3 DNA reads TGTGCCAGCAGTCTTATACCGCGGACAGGGGGCGAGCAGTTCTTC. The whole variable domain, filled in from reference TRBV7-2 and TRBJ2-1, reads GAGVSQSPSNKVTEKGKDVELRCDPISGHTALYWYRQSLGQGLEFLIYFQGNSAPDKSGLPSDRFSAERTGGSVSTLTIQRTQQEDSAVYLCASSLIPRTGGEQFFGPGTRLTVL.